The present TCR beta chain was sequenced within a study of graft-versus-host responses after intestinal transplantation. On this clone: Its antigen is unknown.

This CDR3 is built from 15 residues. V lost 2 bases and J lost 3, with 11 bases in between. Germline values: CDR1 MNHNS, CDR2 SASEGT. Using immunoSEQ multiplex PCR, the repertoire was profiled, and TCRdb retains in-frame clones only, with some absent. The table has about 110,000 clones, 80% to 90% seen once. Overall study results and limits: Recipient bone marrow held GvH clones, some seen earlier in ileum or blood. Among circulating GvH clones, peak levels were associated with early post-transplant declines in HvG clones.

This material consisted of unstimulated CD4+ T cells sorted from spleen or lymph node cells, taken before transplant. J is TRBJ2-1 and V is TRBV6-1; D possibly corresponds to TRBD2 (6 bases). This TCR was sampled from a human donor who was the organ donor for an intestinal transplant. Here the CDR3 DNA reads TGTGCCAGCAGTGAAAGGGTGGGAGGCTACAATGAGCAGTTCTTC. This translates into CASSERVGGYNEQFF.